What follows are 27 T cell receptor beta chains derived from one specimen sequenced in a study of blood T cells in healthy people across ages. Sample-barcoded 5' priming and a J-beta primer mix drove a second PCR of 7 to 11 cycles. TCRdb re-called the 5' RACE reads with MiXCR, one entry per CDR3 protein. The sample has approximately 1.5 million distinct CDR3 sequences, roughly 32% seen once; the top ten hold roughly 10%. The sequenced material came from blood. Receptors originate from a woman aged 30 to 39 in good health.

This clonotype was recorded a few times. J is TRBJ2-7 and V is TRBV15, with D possibly TRBD1 on 6 matching bases. CDR3 size: 14 residues. Looked up from germline, CDR1 is LNHNV and CDR2 is YYDKDF (reference sequence). Trimming took off 5 bases at V and 3 bases at J, with 14 bases between the two ends. For the CDR3, the DNA is TGTGCCACCAGCGGGGCAGGGGCCGACTACGAGCAGTACTTC. Its protein product is CATSGAGADYEQYF.

This chain joins TRBV30 and TRBJ2-3, with 8 bases matching TRBD2. The CDR3 totals 14 residues. With V trimmed by 0 bases and J by 8 bases, 7 bases remained unmatched. CDR1 GTSNPN and CDR2 SVGIG come from the germline V gene (reference sequence). The CDR3 sequence is CAWSVRGGGGTQYF. The CDR3 region has the DNA TGTGCCTGGAGTGTACGGGGGGGAGGAGGTACGCAGTATTTT.

This clonotype was counted a few times. This chain links TRBV27 with TRBJ1-6; 10 bases align to TRBD1. J lost 5 bases, V lost 10 bases, and 8 bases had no gene match. This CDR3 is 15 amino acids long. The germline V gene has CDR1 MNHEY and CDR2 SMNVEV (reference sequence). The CDR3: CATLPGTGDNSPLHF. DNA for the CDR3: TGTGCCACACTTCCCGGGACAGGGGATAATTCACCCCTCCACTTT.

This clonotype was detected a few times. The J gene is TRBJ2-1, the V gene TRBV24-1, with TRBD2 matching over 7 bases. V trimming: 6 bases; J trimming: 10 bases; junction bases outside the gene matches: 2. This CDR3 has 11 amino acids. From germline, CDR1 is KGHDR and CDR2 SFDVKD. CDR3 DNA: TGTGCCACCAGTCTGGGAGGGGAGCAGTTCTTC. Its protein is CATSLGGEQFF.

The chain links TRBV20-1 to TRBJ1-2, with 10 nucleotides matching TRBD1. The V gene end was trimmed by 3 bases and the J gene end by 8 bases; junction bases not matched to a gene: 12. The CDR3 contains 15 residues. Germline V lookup: CDR1 DFQATT, CDR2 SNEGSKA (reference sequence). In nucleotides, the CDR3 is TGCAGTGCTAGCTTAGTGTCCGGGACAGGGGCCGGCTACACCTTC. This encodes CSASLVSGTGAGYTF.

This clonotype has a handful of counts. The rearrangement links TRBV29-1 to TRBJ2-7, with D possibly being TRBD1 (5 bases). V was pared by 3 bases and J by 0 bases, with 18 bases between. CDR1 is SQVTM, CDR2 ANQGSEA, per germline. This CDR3 has 16 residues. As DNA, the CDR3 is TGCAGCGTTGAGAAAGTGGGCAGGGTCCACTCCTACGAGCAGTACTTC. It translates to CSVEKVGRVHSYEQYF.

This clonotype has at least ten counts. The chain employs TRBV7-9 and TRBJ2-5; possibly TRBD1 or TRBD2 for D (5 bases each). CDR1 and CDR2 from the germline V gene are SEHNR and FQNEAQ (reference sequence). Trimming pared 5 bases from V and 5 bases from J, leaving 12 bases between. The CDR3 is 13 residues long. The CDR3 spells CASSRGSGETQYF. DNA of the CDR3: TGTGCCAGCAGCAGGGGTTCGGGGGAGACCCAGTACTTC.

The chain links TRBV6-1 to TRBJ2-4; D remains ambiguous. CDR1 and CDR2 (germline): MNHNS, SASEGT. The V and J ends lost 8 bases and 0 bases respectively, with 14 bases between them. This CDR3 has 15 amino acids. CDR3 nucleotide sequence: TGTGCCAGCCCGCTACGGCCCTCAGCCAAAAACATTCAGTACTTC. Its translation: CASPLRPSAKNIQYF.

This clonotype occurred a few times. This rearrangement joins TRBV4-1 to TRBJ1-4; 9 nucleotides align to TRBD1. The ends lost 1 base at V and 5 bases at J; junction bases unmatched: 2. The CDR3 loop spans 15 amino acids. The germline V gene encodes CDR1 MGHRA and CDR2 YSYEKL. CDR3 nucleotides: TGCGCCAGCAGCCAAGGACAGGGGGGGAATGAAAAACTGTTTTTT. It specifies CASSQGQGGNEKLFF.

This clonotype was seen more than once but under ten times. The genes are TRBV7-8 and TRBJ2-3, with TRBD1 matching 8 bases. The germline gives CDR1 SGHVS, CDR2 FQNEAQ. Trimming cost V 5 bases and J 0 bases; bases outside gene matches: 13. The CDR3 runs to 18 residues. The CDR3 DNA reads TGTGCCAGCAGCCGGGACAGGTTCGCACTCGCCAGCACAGATACGCAGTATTTT. As protein: CASSRDRFALASTDTQYF.

This chain links TRBV20-1 with TRBJ2-1; 9 nucleotides agree with TRBD2. CDR1 is DFQATT, CDR2 SNEGSKA, per germline (reference sequence). V lost 2 bases, J lost 3 bases, and 2 bases stayed unmatched. The CDR3 extends over 14 amino acids. The DNA of the CDR3 is TGCAGTGCTAGAAAAGCGGGGGGCTACAATGAGCAGTTCTTC. Translation gives CSARKAGGYNEQFF.

The chain employs TRBV19 and TRBJ1-2; 10 positions match TRBD1. Per germline, CDR1 LNHDA and CDR2 SQIVND (reference sequence). The CDR3 runs to 15 residues. With V trimmed by 5 bases and J by 3 bases, 6 bases remained unmatched. CDR3 nucleotide sequence: TGTGCCAGTAGTGTTACCGGACAGGGGGACTATGGCTACACCTTC. Residues: CASSVTGQGDYGYTF.

About this clonotype itself: A single base separates this from a much larger clone, so it may be a read error. The V and J genes are TRBV4-2 and TRBJ2-1; weak D call: TRBD2 (6 bases). CDR1 LGHNA and CDR2 YNFKEQ come from the germline V gene. This CDR3 is 13 amino acids long. The DNA of the CDR3 is TGTGCCAGCAGCCAAGAGACTAGTAGGGAGCGGTTCTTC. The encoded protein is CASSQETSRERFF.

This chain links TRBV6-5 with TRBJ2-1; 8 positions match TRBD1. CDR1 and CDR2 from the germline V gene are MNHEY and SVGAGI. The CDR3 is 17 residues long. The J segment lost 10 bases and the V segment lost 0 bases, leaving 14 bases of the junction unmatched. The CDR3 DNA is TGTGCCAGCAGTTACTCGATTAATGGACAGGGTCTCCACGAGCAGTTCTTC. Translated: CASSYSINGQGLHEQFF.

The chain couples TRBV14 to TRBJ1-1; 7 bases agree with TRBD1. The V gene end was trimmed by 2 bases and the J gene end by 0 bases; junction bases not matched to a gene: 6. Per germline, CDR1 SGHDN and CDR2 FVKESK. The CDR3 loop spans 16 amino acids. CDR3: CASSQSTGVMNTEAFF. In nucleotides, the CDR3 is TGTGCCAGCAGCCAATCCACAGGGGTGATGAACACTGAAGCTTTCTTT.

The rearrangement joins TRBV25-1 to TRBJ1-2, with 9 bases identical to TRBD1. J gave up 8 bases and V 3 bases, and 7 bases lay outside the gene matches. The CDR3 is 14 amino acids. The germline V gene has CDR1 MGHDK and CDR2 SYGVNS. The CDR3: CASSDDRGFGGYTF. The CDR3 nucleotides are TGTGCCAGCAGTGACGACAGGGGGTTCGGAGGCTACACCTTC.

The chain recombines TRBV27 with TRBJ2-7; 7 bases fit TRBD1. Germline CDR1 is MNHEY and CDR2 is SMNVEV (reference sequence). V dropped 8 bases and J dropped 6; count of bases not matched to a gene: 16. The CDR3 extends over 15 amino acids. The CDR3 is CASGYIHMTGIEQYF. DNA of the CDR3: TGTGCCAGCGGCTATATACACATGACAGGGATCGAGCAGTACTTC.

This clonotype was found a few times. V is TRBV28 and J is TRBJ2-4; 7 bases are a match to TRBD2. The CDR3 runs 15 residues. CDR1 is MDHEN and CDR2 is SYDVKM in the germline V gene. Germline trimming cut 10 bases from V and 1 base from J; bases unmatched to any gene: 10. As DNA, the CDR3 is TGTGCCACCGTCGGAGCGGGACGTGCCAAAAACATTCAGTACTTC. It translates to CATVGAGRAKNIQYF.

The CDR3 nucleotides are TGTGCCACCAGCTTGCCTAGCACAGATACGCAGTATTTT. Its translation: CATSLPSTDTQYF. This chain connects TRBV15 to TRBJ2-3, with D uncertain. Trimming took off 5 bases at V and 0 bases at J, with 6 bases between the two ends. The CDR3 contains 13 residues. Germline V gene data show CDR1 as LNHNV and CDR2 as YYDKDF (reference sequence).

As to this clonotype: One end of the junction fails to match germline, which may point to a read error. The chain employs TRBV7-9 and TRBJ1-5, with D maybe TRBD1 (5 bases). Germline V CDR1 and CDR2: SEHNR, FQNEAQ (reference sequence). This CDR3 region has 14 residues. The CDR3 here is CASSHQGTNRPQHF. The CDR3 nucleotides read TGTGCCAGCAGCCATCAGGGTACCAATCGGCCCCAGCATTTT.

This chain uses TRBV20-1 with TRBJ2-7; 10 bases line up with TRBD2. Germline V gene data show CDR1 as DFQATT and CDR2 as SNEGSKA (reference sequence). V lost 4 bases and J lost 3; bases outside the gene matches: 3. This CDR3 is built from 13 residues. The CDR3 sequence is CSAMSGRDYEQYF. DNA for the CDR3: TGCAGTGCTATGAGCGGGAGGGACTACGAGCAGTACTTC.

This sequence joins TRBV12-3 or TRBV12-4 and TRBJ2-2; 10 bases line up with TRBD1. The CDR3 extends over 18 amino acids. Unmatched junction bases numbered 9, after V lost 5 bases and J lost 0 bases. DNA of the CDR3: TGTGCCAGCAGTGACAGGGGGCTTTCCTTCGCGAACACCGGGGAGCTGTTTTTT. Its translation is CASSDRGLSFANTGELFF.

The chain recombines TRBV11-2 with TRBJ1-2; D ambiguous. Germline-derived CDR1 and CDR2 are SGHAT and FQNNGV. This CDR3 is built from 14 residues. The ends were cut back, 1 base at V and 7 bases at J, with 13 bases in the middle. The CDR3 here is CASSLGGSSFGYTF. CDR3 bases: TGTGCCAGCAGCTTAGGAGGTTCATCCTTTGGCTACACCTTC. Combining the CDR3 with reference TRBV11-2 and TRBJ1-2 gives the whole variable domain EAGVAQSPRYKIIEKRQSVAFWCNPISGHATLYWYQQILGQGPKLLIQFQNNGVVDDSQLPKDRFSAERLKGVDSTLKIQPAKLEDSAVYLCASSLGGSSFGYTFGSGTRLTVV.

This clonotype was seen once. The V gene is TRBV12-3 or TRBV12-4, the J gene TRBJ2-3; TRBD2 agrees at 7 bases. The CDR3 consists of 15 residues. The V gene end was trimmed by 4 bases and the J gene end by 2 bases; junction bases not matched to a gene: 6. The CDR3 nucleotides are TGTGCCAGCAGTTATACCGGGACTAACACAGATACGCAGTATTTT. Protein product: CASSYTGTNTDTQYF.

This clonotype appeared a single time. The CDR3 nucleotides are TGTGCCAGCAGTGAAGTGGTTTACACTGAAGCTTTCTTT. Its protein product is CASSEVVYTEAFF. The chain links TRBV6-1 to TRBJ1-1; no reliable D call. V dropped 1 base and J dropped 3 bases, with 6 bases sitting between them. The CDR3 length is 13 residues. CDR1 and CDR2 (germline): MNHNS, SASEGT.

The chain combines TRBV4-1 with TRBJ1-2; 7 bases align to TRBD1. The length of the CDR3 is 16 residues. V was clipped by 0 bases and J by 1 base; unmatched bases: 5. Germline V lookup: CDR1 MGHRA, CDR2 YSYEKL. The CDR3 DNA reads TGCGCCAGCAGCCAAGAAATCACAGGGGATAACTATGGCTACACCTTC. Amino acids: CASSQEITGDNYGYTF.

In this sample, this clonotype turned up many times. This chain connects TRBV29-1 to TRBJ2-3; 9 bases are shared with TRBD2. Looked up from germline, CDR1 is SQVTM and CDR2 is ANQGSEA. This CDR3 is built from 15 residues. V shed 1 base and J 2 bases; nucleotides not matched to a gene: 4. The CDR3, as DNA: TGCAGCGTTGAAGGAGCGGGAGGTAACACAGATACGCAGTATTTT. Residues: CSVEGAGGNTDTQYF.